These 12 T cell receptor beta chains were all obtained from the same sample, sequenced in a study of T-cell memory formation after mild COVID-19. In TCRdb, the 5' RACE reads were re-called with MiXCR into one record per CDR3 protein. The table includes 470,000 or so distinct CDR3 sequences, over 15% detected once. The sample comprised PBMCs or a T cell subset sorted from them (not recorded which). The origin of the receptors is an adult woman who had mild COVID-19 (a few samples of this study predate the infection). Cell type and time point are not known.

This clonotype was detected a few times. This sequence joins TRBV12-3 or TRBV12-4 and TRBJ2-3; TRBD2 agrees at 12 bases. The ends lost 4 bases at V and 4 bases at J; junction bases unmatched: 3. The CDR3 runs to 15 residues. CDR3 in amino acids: CASSYLAGGSDTQYF. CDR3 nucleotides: TGTGCCAGCAGTTATCTAGCGGGGGGGTCAGATACGCAGTATTTT.

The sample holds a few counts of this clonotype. The CDR3 loop reads CASSVGDNPSGYTF. The CDR3 DNA reads as TGTGCCAGCAGCGTAGGGGACAATCCGAGTGGCTACACCTTC. V is TRBV9 and J is TRBJ1-2, with D perhaps TRBD1 (6 bases). Germline V lookup: CDR1 SGDLS, CDR2 YYNGEE. The CDR3 contains 14 residues. V gave up 0 bases and J gave up 7 bases, with 13 bases separating them.

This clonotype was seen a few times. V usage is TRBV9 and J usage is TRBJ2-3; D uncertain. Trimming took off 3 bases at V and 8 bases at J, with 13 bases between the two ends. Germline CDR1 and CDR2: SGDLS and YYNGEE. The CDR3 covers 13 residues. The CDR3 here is CASSASHSGTQYF. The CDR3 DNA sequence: TGTGCCAGCAGCGCATCCCACTCGGGTACGCAGTATTTT. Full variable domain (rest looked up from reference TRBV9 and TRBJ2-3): DSGVTQTPKHLITATGQRVTLRCSPRSGDLSVYWYQQSLDQGLQFLIQYYNGEERAKGNILERFSAQQFPDLHSELNLSSLELGDSALYFCASSASHSGTQYFGPGTRLTVL.

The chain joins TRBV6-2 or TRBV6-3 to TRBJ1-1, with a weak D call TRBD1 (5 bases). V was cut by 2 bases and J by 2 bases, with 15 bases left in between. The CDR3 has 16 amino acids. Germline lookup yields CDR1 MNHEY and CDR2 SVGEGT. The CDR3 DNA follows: TGTGCCAGCAGTTACGGCCGGGGAAGGGGTAACACTGAAGCTTTCTTT. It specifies CASSYGRGRGNTEAFF.

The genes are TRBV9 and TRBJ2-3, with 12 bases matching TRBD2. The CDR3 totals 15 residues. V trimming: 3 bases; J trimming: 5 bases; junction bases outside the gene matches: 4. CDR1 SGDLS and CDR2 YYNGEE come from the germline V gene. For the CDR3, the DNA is TGTGCCAGCAGCGAGTCGGGACTAGCGGGAGATACGCAGTATTTT. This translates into CASSESGLAGDTQYF. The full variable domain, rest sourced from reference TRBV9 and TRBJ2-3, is DSGVTQTPKHLITATGQRVTLRCSPRSGDLSVYWYQQSLDQGLQFLIQYYNGEERAKGNILERFSAQQFPDLHSELNLSSLELGDSALYFCASSESGLAGDTQYFGPGTRLTVL.

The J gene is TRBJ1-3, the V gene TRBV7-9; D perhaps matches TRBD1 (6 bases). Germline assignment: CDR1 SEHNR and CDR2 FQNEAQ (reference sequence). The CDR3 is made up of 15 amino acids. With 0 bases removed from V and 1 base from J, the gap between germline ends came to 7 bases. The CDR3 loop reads CASSLAGTSGNTIYF. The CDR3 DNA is TGTGCCAGCAGCTTAGCGGGGACATCTGGAAACACCATATATTTT.

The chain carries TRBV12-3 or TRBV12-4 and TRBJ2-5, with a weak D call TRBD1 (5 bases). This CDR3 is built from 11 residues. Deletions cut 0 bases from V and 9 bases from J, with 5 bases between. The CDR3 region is CASSLAQAQYF. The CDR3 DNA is TGTGCCAGCAGTTTAGCACAGGCCCAGTACTTC.

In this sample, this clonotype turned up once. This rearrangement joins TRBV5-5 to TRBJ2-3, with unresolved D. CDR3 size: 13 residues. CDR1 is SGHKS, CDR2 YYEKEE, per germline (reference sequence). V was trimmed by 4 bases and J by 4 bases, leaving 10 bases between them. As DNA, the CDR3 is TGTGCCAGCAGCCCCACGATAGCAGATACGCAGTATTTT. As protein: CASSPTIADTQYF.

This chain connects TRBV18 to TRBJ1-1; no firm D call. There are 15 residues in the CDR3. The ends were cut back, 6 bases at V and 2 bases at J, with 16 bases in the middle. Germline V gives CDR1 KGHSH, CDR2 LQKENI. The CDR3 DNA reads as TGTGCCAGCTCCCTCTACTCAAGGCCAAACACTGAAGCTTTCTTT. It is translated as CASSLYSRPNTEAFF.

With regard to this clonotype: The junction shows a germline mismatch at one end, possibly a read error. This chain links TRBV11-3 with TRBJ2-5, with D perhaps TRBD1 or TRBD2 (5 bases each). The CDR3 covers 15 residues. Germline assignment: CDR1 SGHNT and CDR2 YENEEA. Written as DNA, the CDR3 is TGTGCCAGCAGCGTAGATCTGGGGCCCGGGAAGACCCAGTACTTC. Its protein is CASSVDLGPGKTQYF.

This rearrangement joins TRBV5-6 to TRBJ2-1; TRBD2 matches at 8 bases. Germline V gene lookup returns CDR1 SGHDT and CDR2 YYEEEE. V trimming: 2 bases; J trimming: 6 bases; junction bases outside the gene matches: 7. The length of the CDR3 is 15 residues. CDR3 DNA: TGTGCCAGCAGCTTTCTGACTAGCGATTCCAATGAGCAGTTCTTC. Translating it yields CASSFLTSDSNEQFF.

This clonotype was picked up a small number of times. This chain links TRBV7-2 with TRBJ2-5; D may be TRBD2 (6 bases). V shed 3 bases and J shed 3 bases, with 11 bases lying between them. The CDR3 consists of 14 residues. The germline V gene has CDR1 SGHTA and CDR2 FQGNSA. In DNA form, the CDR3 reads TGTGCCAGCAGCTTGGCGGGGTTTAAAGAGACCCAGTACTTC. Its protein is CASSLAGFKETQYF.